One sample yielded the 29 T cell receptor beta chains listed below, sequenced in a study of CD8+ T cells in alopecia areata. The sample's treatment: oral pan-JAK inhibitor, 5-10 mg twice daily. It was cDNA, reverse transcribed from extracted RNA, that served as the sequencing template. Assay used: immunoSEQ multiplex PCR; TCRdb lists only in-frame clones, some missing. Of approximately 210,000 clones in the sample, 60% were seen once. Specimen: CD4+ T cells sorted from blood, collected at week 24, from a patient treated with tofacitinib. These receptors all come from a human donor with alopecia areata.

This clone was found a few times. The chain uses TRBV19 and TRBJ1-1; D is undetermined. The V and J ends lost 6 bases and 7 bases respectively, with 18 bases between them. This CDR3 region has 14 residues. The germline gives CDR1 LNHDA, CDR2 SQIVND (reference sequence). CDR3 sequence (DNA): TGTGCCAGTAGATTATTCGGTGATATCAGTGAAGCTTTCTTT. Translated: CASRLFGDISEAFF.

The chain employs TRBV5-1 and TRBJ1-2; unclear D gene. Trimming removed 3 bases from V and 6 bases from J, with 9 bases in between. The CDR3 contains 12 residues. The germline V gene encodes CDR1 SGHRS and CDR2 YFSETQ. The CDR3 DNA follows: TGCGCCAGCAGCTCTAACGGGGATGGCTACACCTTC. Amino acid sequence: CASSSNGDGYTF.

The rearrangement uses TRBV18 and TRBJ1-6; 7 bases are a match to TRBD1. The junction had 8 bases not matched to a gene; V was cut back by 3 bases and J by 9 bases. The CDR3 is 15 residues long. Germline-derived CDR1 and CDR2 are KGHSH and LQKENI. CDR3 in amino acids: CASSPRDDRVSPLHF. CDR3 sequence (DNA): TGTGCCAGCTCACCCAGGGATGACAGGGTTTCACCCCTCCACTTT.

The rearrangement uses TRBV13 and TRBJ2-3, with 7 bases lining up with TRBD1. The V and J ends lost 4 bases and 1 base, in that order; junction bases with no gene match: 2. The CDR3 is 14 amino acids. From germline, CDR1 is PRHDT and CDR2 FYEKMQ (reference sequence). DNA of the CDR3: TGTGCCAGCAGCTCCGGACAGGGCACAGATACGCAGTATTTT. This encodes CASSSGQGTDTQYF.

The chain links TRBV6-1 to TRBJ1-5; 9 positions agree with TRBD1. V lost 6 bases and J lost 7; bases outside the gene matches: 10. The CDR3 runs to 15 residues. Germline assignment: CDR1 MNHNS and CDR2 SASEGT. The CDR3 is CASRSNTGGEQPQHF. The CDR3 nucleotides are TGTGCCAGCAGGAGCAATACAGGGGGCGAGCAGCCCCAGCATTTT.

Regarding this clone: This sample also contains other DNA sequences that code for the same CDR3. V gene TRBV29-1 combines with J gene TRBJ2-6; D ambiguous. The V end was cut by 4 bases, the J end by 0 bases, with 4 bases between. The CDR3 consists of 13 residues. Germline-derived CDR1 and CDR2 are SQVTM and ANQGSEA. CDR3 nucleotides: TGCAGCGTTGGAAGCTCTGGGGCCAACGTCCTGACTTTC. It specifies CSVGSSGANVLTF.

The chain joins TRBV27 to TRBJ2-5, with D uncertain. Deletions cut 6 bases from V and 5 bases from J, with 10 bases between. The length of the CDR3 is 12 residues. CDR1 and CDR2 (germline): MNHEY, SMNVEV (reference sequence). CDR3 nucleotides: TGTGCCAGCAGACAAACCGGGGAGACCCAGTACTTC. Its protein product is CASRQTGETQYF.

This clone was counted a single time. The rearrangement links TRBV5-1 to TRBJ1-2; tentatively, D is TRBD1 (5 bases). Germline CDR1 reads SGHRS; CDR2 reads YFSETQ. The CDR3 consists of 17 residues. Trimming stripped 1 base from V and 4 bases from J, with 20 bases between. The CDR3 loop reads CASSLLSVQGPLYGYTF. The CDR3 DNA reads TGCGCCAGCAGCTTGCTCAGTGTCCAGGGACCTCTCTATGGCTACACCTTC.

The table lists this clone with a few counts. In DNA, the CDR3 is TGTGCCAGCAGTTCCACGTTCTACGAGCAGTACTTC. Its translation is CASSSTFYEQYF. V and J are TRBV28 and TRBJ2-7, with D unresolved. Germline V lookup: CDR1 MDHEN, CDR2 SYDVKM. CDR3 length: 12 residues. V was shortened by 4 bases and J by 3 bases, with 7 bases between the two germline ends.

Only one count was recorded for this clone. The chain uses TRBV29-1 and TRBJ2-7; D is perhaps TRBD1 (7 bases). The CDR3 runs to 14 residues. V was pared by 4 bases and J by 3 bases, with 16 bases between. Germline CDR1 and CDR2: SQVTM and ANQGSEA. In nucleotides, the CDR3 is TGCAGCGTTGGGGGGAGGACAGGAATCTACGAGCAGTACTTC. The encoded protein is CSVGGRTGIYEQYF.

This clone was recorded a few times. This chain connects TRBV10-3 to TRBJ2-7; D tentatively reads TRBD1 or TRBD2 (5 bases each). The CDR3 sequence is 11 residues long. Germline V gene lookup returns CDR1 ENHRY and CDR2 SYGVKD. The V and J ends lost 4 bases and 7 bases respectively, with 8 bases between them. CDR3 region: CAISGGDEQYF. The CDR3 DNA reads TGTGCCATCAGTGGAGGGGATGAGCAGTACTTC.

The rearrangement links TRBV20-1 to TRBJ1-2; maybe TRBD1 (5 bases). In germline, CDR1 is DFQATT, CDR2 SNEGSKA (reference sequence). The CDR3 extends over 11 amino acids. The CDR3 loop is CTAGRVYGYTF. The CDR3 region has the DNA TGCACCGCGGGCAGGGTCTATGGCTACACCTTC.

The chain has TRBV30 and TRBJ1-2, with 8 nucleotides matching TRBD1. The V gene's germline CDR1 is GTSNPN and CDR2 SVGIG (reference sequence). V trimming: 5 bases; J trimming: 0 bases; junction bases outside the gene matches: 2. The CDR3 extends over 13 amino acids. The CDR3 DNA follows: TGTGCCTGGGGGACAGGTTCTAACTATGGCTACACCTTC. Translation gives CAWGTGSNYGYTF.

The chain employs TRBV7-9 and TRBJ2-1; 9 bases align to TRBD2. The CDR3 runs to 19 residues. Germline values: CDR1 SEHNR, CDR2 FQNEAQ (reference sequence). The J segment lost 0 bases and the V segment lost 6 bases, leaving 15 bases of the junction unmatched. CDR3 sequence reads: CASSQSWGSGGRSYNEQFF. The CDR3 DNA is TGTGCCAGCAGTCAGTCATGGGGTAGCGGGGGCCGCTCCTACAATGAGCAGTTCTTC. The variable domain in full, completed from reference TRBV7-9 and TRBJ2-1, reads DTGVSQNPRHKITKRGQNVTFRCDPISEHNRLYWYRQTLGQGPEFLTYFQNEAQLEKSRLLSDRFSAERPKGSFSTLEIQRTEQGDSAMYLCASSQSWGSGGRSYNEQFFGPGTRLTVL.

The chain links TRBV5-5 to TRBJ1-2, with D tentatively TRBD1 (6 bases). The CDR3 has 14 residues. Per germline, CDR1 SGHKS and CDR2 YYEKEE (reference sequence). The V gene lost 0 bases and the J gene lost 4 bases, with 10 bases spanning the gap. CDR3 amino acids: CASSLGQDVYGYTF. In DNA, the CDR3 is TGTGCCAGCAGCTTGGGACAGGATGTCTATGGCTACACCTTC.

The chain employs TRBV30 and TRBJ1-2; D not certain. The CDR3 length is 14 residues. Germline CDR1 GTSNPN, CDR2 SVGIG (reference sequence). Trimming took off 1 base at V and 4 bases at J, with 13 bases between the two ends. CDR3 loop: CAWSATPSAYGYTF. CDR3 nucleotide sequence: TGTGCCTGGAGTGCGACCCCATCGGCCTATGGCTACACCTTC.

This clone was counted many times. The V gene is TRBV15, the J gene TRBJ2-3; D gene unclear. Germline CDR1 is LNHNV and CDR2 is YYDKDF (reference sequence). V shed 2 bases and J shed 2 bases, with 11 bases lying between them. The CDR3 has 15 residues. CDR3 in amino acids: CATSRLVAFTDTQYF. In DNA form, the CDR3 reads TGTGCCACCAGCAGACTGGTGGCCTTCACAGATACGCAGTATTTT. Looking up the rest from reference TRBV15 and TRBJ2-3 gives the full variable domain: DAMVIQNPRYQVTQFGKPVTLSCSQTLNHNVMYWYQQKSSQAPKLLFHYYDKDFNNEADTPDNFQSRRPNTSFCFLDIRSPGLGDTAMYLCATSRLVAFTDTQYFGPGTRLTVL.

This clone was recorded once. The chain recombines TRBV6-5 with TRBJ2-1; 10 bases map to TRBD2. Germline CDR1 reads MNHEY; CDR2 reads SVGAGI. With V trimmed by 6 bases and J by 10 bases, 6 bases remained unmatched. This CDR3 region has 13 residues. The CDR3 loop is CASSERGGGEQFF. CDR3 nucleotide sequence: TGTGCCAGCAGCGAGCGGGGGGGCGGAGAGCAGTTCTTC.

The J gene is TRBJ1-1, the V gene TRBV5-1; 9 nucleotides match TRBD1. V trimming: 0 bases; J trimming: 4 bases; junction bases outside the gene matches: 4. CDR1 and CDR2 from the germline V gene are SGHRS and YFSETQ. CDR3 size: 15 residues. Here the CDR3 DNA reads TGCGCCAGCAGCTTGGCCGCGACAGGGGGCACTGAAGCTTTCTTT. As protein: CASSLAATGGTEAFF.

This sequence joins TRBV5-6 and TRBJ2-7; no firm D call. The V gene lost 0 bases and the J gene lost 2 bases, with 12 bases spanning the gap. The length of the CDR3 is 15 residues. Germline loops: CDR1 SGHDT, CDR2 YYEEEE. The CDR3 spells CASSLASAGAYEQYF. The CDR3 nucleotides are TGTGCCAGCAGCTTGGCCTCAGCAGGAGCCTACGAGCAGTACTTC.

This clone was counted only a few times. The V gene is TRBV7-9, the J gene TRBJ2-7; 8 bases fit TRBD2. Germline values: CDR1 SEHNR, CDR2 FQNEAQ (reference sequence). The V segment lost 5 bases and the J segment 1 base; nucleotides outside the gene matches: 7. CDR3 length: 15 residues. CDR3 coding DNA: TGTGCCAGCAGCCAAGGACTAGCTGAGTCCTACGAGCAGTACTTC. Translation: CASSQGLAESYEQYF.

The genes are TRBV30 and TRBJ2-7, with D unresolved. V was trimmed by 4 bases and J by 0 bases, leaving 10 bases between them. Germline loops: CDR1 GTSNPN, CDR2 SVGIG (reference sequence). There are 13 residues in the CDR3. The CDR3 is CAWNRASSYEQYF. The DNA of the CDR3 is TGTGCCTGGAACCGGGCGAGCTCCTACGAGCAGTACTTC.

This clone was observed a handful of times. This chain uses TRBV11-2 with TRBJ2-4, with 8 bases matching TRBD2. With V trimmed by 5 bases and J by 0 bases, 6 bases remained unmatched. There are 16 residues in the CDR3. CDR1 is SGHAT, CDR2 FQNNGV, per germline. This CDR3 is CASSQRGGLAKNIQYF. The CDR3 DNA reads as TGTGCCAGCAGCCAACGCGGGGGGCTAGCCAAAAACATTCAGTACTTC.

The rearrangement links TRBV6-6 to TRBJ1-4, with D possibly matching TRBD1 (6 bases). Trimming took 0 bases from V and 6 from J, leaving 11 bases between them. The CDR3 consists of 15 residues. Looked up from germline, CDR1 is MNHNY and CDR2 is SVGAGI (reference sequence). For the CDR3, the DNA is TGTGCCAGCAGTTACTCGAGGGGGTTGGATGAAAAACTGTTTTTT. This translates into CASSYSRGLDEKLFF.

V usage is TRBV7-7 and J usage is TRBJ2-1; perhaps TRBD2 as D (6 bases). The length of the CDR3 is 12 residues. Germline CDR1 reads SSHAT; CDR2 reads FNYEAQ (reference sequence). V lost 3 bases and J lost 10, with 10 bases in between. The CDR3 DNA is TGTGCCAGCAGCTTCTGGGGAGGAGAGCAGTTCTTC. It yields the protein CASSFWGGEQFF.

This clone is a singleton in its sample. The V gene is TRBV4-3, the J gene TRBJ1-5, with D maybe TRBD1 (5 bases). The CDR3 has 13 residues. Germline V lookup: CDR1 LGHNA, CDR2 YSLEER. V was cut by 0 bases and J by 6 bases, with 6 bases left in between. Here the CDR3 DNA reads TGCGCCAGCAGCCAAGAACAGGCTCAGCCCCAGCATTTT. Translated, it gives CASSQEQAQPQHF.

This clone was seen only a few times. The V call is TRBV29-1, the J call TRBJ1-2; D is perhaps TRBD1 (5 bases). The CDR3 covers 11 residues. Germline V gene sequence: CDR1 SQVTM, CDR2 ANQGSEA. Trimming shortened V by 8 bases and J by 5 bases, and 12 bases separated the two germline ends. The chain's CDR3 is CSSKGVYGYTF. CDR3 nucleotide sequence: TGCAGCTCGAAAGGGGTTTATGGCTACACCTTC.

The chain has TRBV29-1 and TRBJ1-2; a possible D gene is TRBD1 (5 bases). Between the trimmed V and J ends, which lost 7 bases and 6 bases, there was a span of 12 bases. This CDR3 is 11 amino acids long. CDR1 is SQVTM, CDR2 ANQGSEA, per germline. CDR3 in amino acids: CSGQDSNGYTF. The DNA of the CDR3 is TGCAGCGGACAAGACAGCAATGGCTACACCTTC.

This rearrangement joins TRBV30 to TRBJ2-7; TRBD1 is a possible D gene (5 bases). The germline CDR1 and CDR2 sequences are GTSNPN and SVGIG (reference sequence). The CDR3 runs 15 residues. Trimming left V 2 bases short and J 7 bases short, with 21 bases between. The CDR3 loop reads CAWSRGSGAHGEQYF. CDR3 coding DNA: TGTGCCTGGAGTAGGGGAAGTGGGGCGCATGGGGAGCAGTACTTC.